The 6 T cell receptor beta chains below all came from one sample that was sequenced in a study of control samples from healthy donors and cancer patients (dated by TCRdb to about 2020). Libraries were made using the immunoSEQ multiplex PCR assay. Here the immuneACCESS table is served through TCRdb, limited to in-frame sequences with V and J called. Missing clones are a known gap in these copies; in checked studies unresolved V genes cover under half, and the rest lacks a known reason. This sample has tens of thousands of clones in its table, and roughly 84% of those were observed once. The ten largest clonotypes hold under 40% of the sample. The sample was PBMCs. These receptors came from an older man with lung cancer.

The chain recombines TRBV5-1 with TRBJ2-3; D remains ambiguous. The length of the CDR3 is 14 residues. Germline lookup yields CDR1 SGHRS and CDR2 YFSETQ. V dropped 3 bases and J dropped 0 bases, with 8 bases sitting between them. CDR3 region: CASSSDGSTDTQYF. DNA of the CDR3: TGCGCCAGCAGCTCGGACGGTAGCACAGATACGCAGTATTTT.

The chain carries TRBV19 and TRBJ1-1, with D hard to call. This CDR3 contains 14 residues. V gave up 4 bases and J gave up 1 base, with 10 bases separating them. CDR1 LNHDA and CDR2 SQIVND come from the germline V gene (reference sequence). CDR3 residues: CASSKDGTNTEAFF. DNA of the CDR3: TGTGCCAGTAGTAAGGACGGTACGAACACTGAAGCTTTCTTT.

CDR3: CASRDYSGNTIYF. The CDR3 nucleotides are TGTGCCAGCAGAGACTATTCTGGAAACACCATATATTTT. V and J are TRBV6-5 and TRBJ1-3, with D unclear. The CDR3 has 13 amino acids. The germline V and J ends were trimmed by 6 bases and 1 base, with 7 bases remaining between them. Germline assignment: CDR1 MNHEY and CDR2 SVGAGI.

The chain links TRBV7-9 to TRBJ2-3; tentatively, D is TRBD1 (5 bases). Deletions cut 5 bases from V and 2 bases from J, with 11 bases between. This CDR3 contains 14 residues. Germline-derived CDR1 and CDR2 are SEHNR and FQNEAQ (reference sequence). The CDR3 sequence: CASSTVGPTDTQYF. The DNA of the CDR3 is TGTGCCAGCAGCACTGTGGGGCCCACAGATACGCAGTATTTT.

This rearrangement joins TRBV5-1 to TRBJ2-5; no clear D. Per the germline V gene, CDR1 is SGHRS and CDR2 is YFSETQ. Trimming took off 5 bases at V and 3 bases at J, with 17 bases between the two ends. The CDR3 is 15 amino acids. In DNA form, the CDR3 reads TGCGCCAGCAGTTTAGGGCCCTCTTGGGAAGAGACCCAGTACTTC. It yields the protein CASSLGPSWEETQYF.

The chain carries TRBV18 and TRBJ1-1; D ambiguous. V was cut by 5 bases and J by 3 bases, with 10 bases left in between. This CDR3 contains 13 residues. Germline values: CDR1 KGHSH, CDR2 LQKENI. The CDR3 DNA follows: TGTGCCAGCTCAAACTCAAGGGACACTGAAGCTTTCTTT. Its translation: CASSNSRDTEAFF.